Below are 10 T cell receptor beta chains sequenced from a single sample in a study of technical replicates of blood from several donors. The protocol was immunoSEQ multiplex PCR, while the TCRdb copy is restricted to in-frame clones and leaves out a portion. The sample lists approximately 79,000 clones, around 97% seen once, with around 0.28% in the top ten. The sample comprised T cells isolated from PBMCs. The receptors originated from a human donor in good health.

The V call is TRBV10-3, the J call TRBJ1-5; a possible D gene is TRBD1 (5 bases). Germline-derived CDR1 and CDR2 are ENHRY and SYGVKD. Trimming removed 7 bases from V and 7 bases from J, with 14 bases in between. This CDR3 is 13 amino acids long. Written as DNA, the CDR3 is TGTGCCATCAATTCCAGGGTCGGCCAGCCCCAGCATTTT. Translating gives CAINSRVGQPQHF.

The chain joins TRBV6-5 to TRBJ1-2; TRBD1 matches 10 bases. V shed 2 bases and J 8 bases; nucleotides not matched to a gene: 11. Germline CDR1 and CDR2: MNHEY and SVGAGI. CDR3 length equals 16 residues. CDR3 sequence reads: CASSYLFRDRGYGYTF. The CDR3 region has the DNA TGTGCCAGCAGTTACCTTTTCAGGGACAGGGGCTACGGCTACACCTTC.

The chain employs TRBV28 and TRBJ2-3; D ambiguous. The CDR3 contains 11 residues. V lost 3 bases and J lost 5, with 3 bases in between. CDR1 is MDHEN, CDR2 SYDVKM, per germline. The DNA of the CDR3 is TGTGCCAGCAGTTTCCGAGATACGCAGTATTTT. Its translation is CASSFRDTQYF.

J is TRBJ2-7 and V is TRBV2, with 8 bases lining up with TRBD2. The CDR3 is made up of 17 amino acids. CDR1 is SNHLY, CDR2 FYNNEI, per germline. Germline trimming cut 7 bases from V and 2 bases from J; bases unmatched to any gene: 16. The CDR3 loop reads CASTPGGLTSDPYEQYF. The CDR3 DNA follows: TGTGCCAGCACCCCGGGGGGGCTGACTAGCGACCCCTACGAGCAGTACTTC.

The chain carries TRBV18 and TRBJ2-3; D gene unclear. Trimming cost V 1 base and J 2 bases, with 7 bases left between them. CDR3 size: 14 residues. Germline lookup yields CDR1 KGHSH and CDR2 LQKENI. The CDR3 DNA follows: TGTGCCAGCTCACCACAAACAGCCACAGATACGCAGTATTTT. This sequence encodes CASSPQTATDTQYF. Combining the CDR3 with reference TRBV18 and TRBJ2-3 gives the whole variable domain NAGVMQNPRHLVRRRGQEARLRCSPMKGHSHVYWYRQLPEEGLKFMVYLQKENIIDESGMPKERFSAEFPKEGPSILRIQQVVRGDSAAYFCASSPQTATDTQYFGPGTRLTVL.

The CDR3 sequence is CASSFSGTHEQYF. CDR3 coding DNA: TGTGCCAGCAGTTTTAGCGGGACCCACGAGCAGTACTTC. The chain is built from TRBV9 and TRBJ2-7, with 8 positions matching TRBD2. The CDR3 contains 13 residues. The germline V gene has CDR1 SGDLS and CDR2 YYNGEE. J gave up 5 bases and V 5 bases, and 6 bases lay outside the gene matches.

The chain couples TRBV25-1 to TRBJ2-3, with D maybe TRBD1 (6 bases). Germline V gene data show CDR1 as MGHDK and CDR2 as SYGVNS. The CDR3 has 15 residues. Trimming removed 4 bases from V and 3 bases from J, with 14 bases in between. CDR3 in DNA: TGTGCCAGCAGTGCAGGGGCTAAAGCTACAGATACGCAGTATTTT. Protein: CASSAGAKATDTQYF.

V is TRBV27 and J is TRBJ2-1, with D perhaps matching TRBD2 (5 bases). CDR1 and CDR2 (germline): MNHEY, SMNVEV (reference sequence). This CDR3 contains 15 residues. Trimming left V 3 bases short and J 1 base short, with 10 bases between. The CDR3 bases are TGTGCCAGCAGTTTGTTCGGGGAATCCTACAATGAGCAGTTCTTC. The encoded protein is CASSLFGESYNEQFF.

The CDR3 is CASSVGTSALYEQYF. CDR3 bases: TGTGCCAGCAGCGTAGGTACTAGCGCTCTCTACGAGCAGTACTTC. The chain couples TRBV9 to TRBJ2-7; 7 nucleotides line up with TRBD2. V shed 0 bases and J 3 bases; nucleotides not matched to a gene: 6. The CDR3 is 15 residues long. Per germline, CDR1 SGDLS and CDR2 YYNGEE.

DNA of the CDR3: TGCAGCGTTGAAAGGGGACAGGGCTACGAGCAGTACTTC. This translates into CSVERGQGYEQYF. The chain couples TRBV29-1 to TRBJ2-7; TRBD1 matches 9 bases. The CDR3 has 13 amino acids. Per the germline V gene, CDR1 is SQVTM and CDR2 is ANQGSEA. With 2 bases clipped from V and 3 bases from J, the junction kept 2 bases outside the gene matches.